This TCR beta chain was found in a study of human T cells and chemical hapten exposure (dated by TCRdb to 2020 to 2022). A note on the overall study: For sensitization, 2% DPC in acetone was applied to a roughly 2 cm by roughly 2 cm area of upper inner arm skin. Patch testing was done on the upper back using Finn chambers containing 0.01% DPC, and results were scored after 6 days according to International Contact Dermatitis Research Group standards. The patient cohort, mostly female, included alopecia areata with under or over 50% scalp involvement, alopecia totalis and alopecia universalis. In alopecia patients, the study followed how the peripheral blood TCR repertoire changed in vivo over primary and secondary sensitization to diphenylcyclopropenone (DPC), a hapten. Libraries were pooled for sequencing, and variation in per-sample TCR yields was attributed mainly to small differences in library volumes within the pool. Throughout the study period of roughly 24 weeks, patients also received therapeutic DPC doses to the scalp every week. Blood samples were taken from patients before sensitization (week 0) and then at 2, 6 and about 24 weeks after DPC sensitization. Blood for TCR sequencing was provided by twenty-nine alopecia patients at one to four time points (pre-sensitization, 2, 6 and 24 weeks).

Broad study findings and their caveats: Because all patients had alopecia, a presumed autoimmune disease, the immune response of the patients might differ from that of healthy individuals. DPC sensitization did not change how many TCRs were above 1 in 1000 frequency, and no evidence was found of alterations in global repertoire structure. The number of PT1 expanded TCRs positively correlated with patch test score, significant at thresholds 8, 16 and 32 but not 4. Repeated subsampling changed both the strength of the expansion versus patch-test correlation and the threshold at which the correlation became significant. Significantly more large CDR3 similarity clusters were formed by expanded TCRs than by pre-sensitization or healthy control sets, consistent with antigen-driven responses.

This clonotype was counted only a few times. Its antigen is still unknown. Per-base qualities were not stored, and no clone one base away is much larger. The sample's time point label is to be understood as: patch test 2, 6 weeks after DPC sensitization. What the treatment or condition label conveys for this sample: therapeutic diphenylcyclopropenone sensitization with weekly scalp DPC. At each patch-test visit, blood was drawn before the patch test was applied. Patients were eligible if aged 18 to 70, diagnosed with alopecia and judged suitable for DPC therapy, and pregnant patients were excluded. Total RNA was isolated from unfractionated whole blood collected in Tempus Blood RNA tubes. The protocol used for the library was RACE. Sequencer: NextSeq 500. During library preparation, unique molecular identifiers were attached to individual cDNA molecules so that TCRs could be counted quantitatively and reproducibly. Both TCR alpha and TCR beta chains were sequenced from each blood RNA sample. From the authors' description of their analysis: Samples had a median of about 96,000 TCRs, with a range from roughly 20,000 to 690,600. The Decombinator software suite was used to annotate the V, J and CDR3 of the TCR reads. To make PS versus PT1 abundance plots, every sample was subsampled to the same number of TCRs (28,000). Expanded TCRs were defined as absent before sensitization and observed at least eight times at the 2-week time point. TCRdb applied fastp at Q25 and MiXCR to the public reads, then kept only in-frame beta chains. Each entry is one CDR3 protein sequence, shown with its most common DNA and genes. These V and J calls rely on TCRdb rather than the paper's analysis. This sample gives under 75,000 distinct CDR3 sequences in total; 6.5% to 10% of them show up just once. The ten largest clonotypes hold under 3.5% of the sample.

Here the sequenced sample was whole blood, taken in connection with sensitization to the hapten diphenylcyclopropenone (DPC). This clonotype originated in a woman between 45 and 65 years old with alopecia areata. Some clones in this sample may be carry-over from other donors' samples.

The CDR3 loop reads CATSREGRRGYTF. The nucleotides read TGTGCCACCAGCAGAGAAGGACGACGGGGCTACACCTTC. The V and J segments used are TRBV15 and TRBJ1-2; the D segment cannot be called with confidence. V is reduced by 0 bases and J by 8 bases, leaving a spacing of 10 bases between them. CDR3 length: 13 amino acids, cysteine to phenylalanine. The kept DNA is CDR3 alone, 39 bases in frame from the first base. Per the germline V gene (reference sequence), LNHNV is the CDR1 and YYDKDF is the CDR2. The full variable domain, with segments outside the CDR3 supplied by the reference TRBV15 and TRBJ1-2 proteins, appears as DAMVIQNPRYQVTQFGKPVTLSCSQTLNHNVMYWYQQKSSQAPKLLFHYYDKDFNNEADTPDNFQSRRPNTSFCFLDIRSPGLGDTAMYLCATSREGRRGYTFGSGTRLTVV.